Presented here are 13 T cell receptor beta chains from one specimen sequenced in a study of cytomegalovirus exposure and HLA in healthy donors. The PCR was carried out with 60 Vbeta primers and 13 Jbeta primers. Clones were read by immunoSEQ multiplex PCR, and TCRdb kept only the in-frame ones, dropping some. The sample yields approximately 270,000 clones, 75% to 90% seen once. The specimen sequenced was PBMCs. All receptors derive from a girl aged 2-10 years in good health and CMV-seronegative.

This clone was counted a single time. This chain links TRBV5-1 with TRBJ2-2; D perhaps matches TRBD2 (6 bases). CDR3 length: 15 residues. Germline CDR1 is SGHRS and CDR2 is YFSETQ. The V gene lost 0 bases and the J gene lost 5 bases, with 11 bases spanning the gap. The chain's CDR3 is CASSLVEGGTGELFF. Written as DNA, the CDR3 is TGCGCCAGCAGCTTGGTGGAGGGTGGTACCGGGGAGCTGTTTTTT. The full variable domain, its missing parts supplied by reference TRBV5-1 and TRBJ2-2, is KAGVTQTPRYLIKTRGQQVTLSCSPISGHRSVSWYQQTPGQGLQFLFEYFSETQRNKGNFPGRFSGRQFSNSRSEMNVSTLELGDSALYLCASSLVEGGTGELFFGEGSRLTVL.

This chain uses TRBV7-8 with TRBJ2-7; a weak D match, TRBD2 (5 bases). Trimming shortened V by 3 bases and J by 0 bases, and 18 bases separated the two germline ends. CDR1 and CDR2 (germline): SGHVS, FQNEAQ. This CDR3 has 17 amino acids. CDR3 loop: CASSLPRLAWSSYEQYF. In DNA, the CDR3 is TGTGCCAGCAGCTTGCCCAGATTAGCGTGGAGCTCCTACGAGCAGTACTTC.

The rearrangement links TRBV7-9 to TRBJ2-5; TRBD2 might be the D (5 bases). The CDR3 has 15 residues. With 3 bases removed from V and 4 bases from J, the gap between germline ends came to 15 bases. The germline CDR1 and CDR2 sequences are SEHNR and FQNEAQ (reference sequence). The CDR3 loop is CASSFGESGIETQYF. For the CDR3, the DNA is TGTGCCAGCAGCTTCGGAGAGAGCGGCATAGAGACCCAGTACTTC.

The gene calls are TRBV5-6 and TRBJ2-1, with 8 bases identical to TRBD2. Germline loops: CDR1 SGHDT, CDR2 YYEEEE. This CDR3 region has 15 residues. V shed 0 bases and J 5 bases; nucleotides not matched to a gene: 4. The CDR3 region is CASSLEAGANNEQFF. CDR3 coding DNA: TGTGCCAGCAGCTTGGAAGCGGGGGCCAACAATGAGCAGTTCTTC.

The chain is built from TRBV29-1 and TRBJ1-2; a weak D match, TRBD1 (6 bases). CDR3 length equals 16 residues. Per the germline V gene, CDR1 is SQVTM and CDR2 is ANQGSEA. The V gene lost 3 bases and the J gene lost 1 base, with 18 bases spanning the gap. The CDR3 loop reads CSVDPFEGGDNYGYTF. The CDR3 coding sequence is TGCAGCGTTGATCCCTTTGAGGGGGGGGATAACTATGGCTACACCTTC.

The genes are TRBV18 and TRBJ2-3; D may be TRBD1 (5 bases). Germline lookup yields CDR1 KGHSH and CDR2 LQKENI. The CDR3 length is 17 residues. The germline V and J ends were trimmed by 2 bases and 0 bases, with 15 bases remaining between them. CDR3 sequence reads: CASSPDRSVSSTDTQYF. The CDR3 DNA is TGTGCCAGCTCACCAGACAGATCAGTCTCTAGCACAGATACGCAGTATTTT.

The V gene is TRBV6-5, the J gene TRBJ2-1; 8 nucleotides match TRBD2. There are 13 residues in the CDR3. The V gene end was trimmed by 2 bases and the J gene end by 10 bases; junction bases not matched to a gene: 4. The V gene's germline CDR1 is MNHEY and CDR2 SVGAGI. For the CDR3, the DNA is TGTGCCAGCAGTTACCGACGACTAGCGGAGCAGTTCTTC. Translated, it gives CASSYRRLAEQFF.

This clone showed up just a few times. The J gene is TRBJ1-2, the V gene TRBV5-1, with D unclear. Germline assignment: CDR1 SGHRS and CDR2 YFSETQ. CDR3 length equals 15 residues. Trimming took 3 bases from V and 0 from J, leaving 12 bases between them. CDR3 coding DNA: TGCGCCAGCAGCTACGATTCCCCAGCTAACTATGGCTACACCTTC. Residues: CASSYDSPANYGYTF. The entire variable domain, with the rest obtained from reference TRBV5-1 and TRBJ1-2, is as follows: KAGVTQTPRYLIKTRGQQVTLSCSPISGHRSVSWYQQTPGQGLQFLFEYFSETQRNKGNFPGRFSGRQFSNSRSEMNVSTLELGDSALYLCASSYDSPANYGYTFGSGTRLTVV.

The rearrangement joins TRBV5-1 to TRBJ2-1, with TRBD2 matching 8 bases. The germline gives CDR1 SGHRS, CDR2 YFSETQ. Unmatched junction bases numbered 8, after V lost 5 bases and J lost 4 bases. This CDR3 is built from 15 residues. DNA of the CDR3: TGCGCCAGCAGTCTCACTAGCGGCGCATACAATGAGCAGTTCTTC. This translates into CASSLTSGAYNEQFF.

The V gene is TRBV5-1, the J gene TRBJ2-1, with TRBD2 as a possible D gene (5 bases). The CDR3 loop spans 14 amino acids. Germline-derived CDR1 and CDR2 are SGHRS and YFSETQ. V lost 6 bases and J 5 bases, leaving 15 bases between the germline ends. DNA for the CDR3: TGCGCCAGCACTGGGGAAGCGGAGGACAATGAGCAGTTCTTC. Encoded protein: CASTGEAEDNEQFF.

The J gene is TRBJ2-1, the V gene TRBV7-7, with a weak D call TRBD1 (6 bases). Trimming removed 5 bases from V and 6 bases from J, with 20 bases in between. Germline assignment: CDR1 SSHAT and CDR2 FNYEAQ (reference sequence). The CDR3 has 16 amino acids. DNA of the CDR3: TGTGCCAGCAGCCCACAGGGTCCCGCGCCCCTCAATGAGCAGTTCTTC. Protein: CASSPQGPAPLNEQFF.

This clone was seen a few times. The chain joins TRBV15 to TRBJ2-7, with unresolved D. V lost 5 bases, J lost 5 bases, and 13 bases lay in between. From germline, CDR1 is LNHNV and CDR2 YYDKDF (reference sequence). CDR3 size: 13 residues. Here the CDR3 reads CATSSRERHEQYF. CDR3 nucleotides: TGTGCCACCAGCTCTAGAGAACGGCACGAGCAGTACTTC.

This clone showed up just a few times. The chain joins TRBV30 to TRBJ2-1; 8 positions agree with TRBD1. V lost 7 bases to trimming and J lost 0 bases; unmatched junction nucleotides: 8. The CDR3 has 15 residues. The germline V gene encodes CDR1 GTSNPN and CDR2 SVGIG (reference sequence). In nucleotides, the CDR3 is TGTGCCTCTTACGACAGGGGAAGCTCCTACAATGAGCAGTTCTTC. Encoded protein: CASYDRGSSYNEQFF.